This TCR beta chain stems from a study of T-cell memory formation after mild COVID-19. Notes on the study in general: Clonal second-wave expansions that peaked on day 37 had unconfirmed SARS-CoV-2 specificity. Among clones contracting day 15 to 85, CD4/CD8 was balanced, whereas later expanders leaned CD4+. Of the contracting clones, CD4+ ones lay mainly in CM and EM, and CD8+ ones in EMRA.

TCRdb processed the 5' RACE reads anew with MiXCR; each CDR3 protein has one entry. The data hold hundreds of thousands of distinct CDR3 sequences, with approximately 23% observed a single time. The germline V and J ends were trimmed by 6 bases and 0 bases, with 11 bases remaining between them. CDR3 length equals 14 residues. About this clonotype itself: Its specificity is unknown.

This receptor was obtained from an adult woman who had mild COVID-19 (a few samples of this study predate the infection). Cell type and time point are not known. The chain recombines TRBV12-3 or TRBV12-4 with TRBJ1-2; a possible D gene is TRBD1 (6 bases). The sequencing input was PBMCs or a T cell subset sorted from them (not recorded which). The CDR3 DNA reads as TGTGCCAGCAGCCCGACAGGTACTAACTATGGCTACACCTTC. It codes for CASSPTGTNYGYTF.